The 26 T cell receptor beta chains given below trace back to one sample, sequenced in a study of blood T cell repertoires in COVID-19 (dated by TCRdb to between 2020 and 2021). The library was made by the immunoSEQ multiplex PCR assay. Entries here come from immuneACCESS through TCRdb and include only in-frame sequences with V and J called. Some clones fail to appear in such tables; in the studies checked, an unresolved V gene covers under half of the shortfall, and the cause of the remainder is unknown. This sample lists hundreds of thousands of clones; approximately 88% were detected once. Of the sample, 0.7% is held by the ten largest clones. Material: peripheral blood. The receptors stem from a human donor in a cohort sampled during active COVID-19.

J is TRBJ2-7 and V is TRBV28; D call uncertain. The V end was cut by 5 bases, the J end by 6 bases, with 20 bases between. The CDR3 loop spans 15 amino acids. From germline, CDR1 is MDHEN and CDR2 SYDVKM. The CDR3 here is CASSALAASRREQYF. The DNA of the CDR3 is TGTGCCAGCAGTGCCTTAGCAGCGAGCCGGCGCGAGCAGTACTTC.

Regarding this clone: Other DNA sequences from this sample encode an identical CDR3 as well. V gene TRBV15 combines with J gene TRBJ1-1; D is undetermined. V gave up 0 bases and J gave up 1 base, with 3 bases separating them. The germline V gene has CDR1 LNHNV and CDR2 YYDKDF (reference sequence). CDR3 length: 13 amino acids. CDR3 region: CATSRDRNTEAFF. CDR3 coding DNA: TGTGCCACCAGCAGAGACAGGAACACTGAAGCTTTCTTT.

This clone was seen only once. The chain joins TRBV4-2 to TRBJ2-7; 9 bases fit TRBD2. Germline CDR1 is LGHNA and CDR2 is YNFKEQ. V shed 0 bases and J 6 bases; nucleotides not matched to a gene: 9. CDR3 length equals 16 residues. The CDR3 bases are TGTGCCAGCAGCCAAGATATGAGTAGCGGGAGAACCGAGCAGTACTTC. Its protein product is CASSQDMSSGRTEQYF.

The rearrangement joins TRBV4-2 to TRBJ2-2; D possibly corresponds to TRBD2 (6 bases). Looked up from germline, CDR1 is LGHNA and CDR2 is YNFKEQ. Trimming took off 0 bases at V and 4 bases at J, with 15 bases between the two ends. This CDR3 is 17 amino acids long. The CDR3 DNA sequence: TGTGCCAGCAGCCAAGATAGGGCGGGATGGGGCACCGGGGAGCTGTTTTTT. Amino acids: CASSQDRAGWGTGELFF.

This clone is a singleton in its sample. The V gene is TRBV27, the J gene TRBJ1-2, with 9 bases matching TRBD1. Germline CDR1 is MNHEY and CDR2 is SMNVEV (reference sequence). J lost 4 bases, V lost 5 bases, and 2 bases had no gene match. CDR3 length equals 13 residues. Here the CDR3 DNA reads TGTGCCAGCAGTCCGACAGGGGGCTATGGCTACACCTTC. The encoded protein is CASSPTGGYGYTF.

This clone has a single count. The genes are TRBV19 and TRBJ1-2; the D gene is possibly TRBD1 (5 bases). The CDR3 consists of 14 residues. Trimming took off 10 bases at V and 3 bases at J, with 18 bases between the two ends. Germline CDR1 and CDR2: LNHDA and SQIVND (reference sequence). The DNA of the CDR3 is TGTGCCACCCGACAGTTTGGGGCTTACTATGGCTACACCTTC. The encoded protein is CATRQFGAYYGYTF.

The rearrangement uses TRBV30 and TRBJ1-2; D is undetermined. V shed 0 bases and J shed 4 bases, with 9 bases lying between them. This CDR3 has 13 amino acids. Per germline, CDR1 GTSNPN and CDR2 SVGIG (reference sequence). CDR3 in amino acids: CAWSVRHLYGYTF. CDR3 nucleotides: TGTGCCTGGAGTGTAAGACACCTCTATGGCTACACCTTC. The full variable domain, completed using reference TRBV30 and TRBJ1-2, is SQTIHQWPATLVQPVGSPLSLECTVEGTSNPNLYWYRQAAGRGLQLLFYSVGIGQISSEVPQNLSASRPQDRQFILSSKKLLLSDSGFYLCAWSVRHLYGYTFGSGTRLTVV.

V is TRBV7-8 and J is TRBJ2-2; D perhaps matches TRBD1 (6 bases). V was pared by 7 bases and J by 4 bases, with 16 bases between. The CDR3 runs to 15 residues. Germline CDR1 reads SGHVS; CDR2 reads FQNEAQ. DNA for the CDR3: TGTGCCAGCATCGGTACAGGGTTTGGCACCGGGGAGCTGTTTTTT. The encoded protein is CASIGTGFGTGELFF.

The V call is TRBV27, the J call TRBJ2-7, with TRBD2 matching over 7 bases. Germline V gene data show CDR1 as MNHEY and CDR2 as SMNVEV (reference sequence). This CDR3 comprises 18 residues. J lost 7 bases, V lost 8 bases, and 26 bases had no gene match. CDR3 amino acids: CASDTERVRGGALLEQYF. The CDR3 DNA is TGTGCCAGCGACACGGAACGGGTTCGCGGGGGAGCCCTCTTGGAGCAGTACTTC.

The CDR3 spells CASSIWALSYNEQFF. In DNA form, the CDR3 reads TGTGCCAGTAGTATTTGGGCCCTCTCCTACAATGAGCAGTTCTTC. V is TRBV19 and J is TRBJ2-1; no clear D. V lost 3 bases to trimming and J lost 0 bases, with 9 bases between them. Germline V gives CDR1 LNHDA, CDR2 SQIVND (reference sequence). CDR3 length equals 15 residues.

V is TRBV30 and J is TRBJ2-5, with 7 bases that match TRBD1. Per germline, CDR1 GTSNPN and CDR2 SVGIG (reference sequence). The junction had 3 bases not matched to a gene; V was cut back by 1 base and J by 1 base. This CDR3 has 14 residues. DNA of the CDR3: TGTGCCTGGAGTGGGGACAGTAGCCAAGAGACCCAGTACTTC. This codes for CAWSGDSSQETQYF.

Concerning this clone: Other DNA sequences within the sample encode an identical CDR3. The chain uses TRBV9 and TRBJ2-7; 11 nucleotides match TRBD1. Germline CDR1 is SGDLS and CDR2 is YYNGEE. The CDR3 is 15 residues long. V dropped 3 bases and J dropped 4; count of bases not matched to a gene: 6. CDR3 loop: CASSGGRDRGYEQYF. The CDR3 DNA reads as TGTGCCAGCAGCGGGGGCCGGGACAGGGGGTACGAGCAGTACTTC.

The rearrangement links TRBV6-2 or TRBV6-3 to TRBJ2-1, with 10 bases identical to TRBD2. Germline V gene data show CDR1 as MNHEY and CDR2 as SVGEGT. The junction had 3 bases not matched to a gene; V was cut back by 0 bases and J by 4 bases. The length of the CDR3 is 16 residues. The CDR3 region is CASSYSGLAEYNEQFF. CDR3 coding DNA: TGTGCCAGCAGTTACTCCGGACTAGCGGAATACAATGAGCAGTTCTTC.

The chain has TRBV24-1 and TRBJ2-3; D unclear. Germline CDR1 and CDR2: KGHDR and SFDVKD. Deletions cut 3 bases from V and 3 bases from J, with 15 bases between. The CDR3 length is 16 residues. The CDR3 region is CATSDPYLIGTDTQYF. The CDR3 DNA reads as TGTGCCACCAGTGATCCCTACCTGATCGGTACAGATACGCAGTATTTT.

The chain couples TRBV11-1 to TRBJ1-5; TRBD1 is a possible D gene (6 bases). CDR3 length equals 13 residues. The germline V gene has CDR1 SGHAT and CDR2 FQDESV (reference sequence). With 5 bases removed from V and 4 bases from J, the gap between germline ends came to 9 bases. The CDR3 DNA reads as TGTGCCAGCAGCCTCGACAGGAATCAGCCCCAGCATTTT. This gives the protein CASSLDRNQPQHF.

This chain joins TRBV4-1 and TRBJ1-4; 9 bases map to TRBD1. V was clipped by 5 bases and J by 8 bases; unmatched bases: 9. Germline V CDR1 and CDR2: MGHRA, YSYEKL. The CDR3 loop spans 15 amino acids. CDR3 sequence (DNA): TGCGCCAGCAGCGCGCCGGGACAGGGAAACGAAAAACTGTTTTTT. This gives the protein CASSAPGQGNEKLFF.

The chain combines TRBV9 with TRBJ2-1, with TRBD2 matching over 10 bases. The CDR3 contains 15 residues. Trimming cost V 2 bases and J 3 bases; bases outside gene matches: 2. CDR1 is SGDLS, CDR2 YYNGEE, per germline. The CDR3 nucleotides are TGTGCCAGCAGCGTCCTAGCGGGAGACTACAATGAGCAGTTCTTC. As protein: CASSVLAGDYNEQFF.

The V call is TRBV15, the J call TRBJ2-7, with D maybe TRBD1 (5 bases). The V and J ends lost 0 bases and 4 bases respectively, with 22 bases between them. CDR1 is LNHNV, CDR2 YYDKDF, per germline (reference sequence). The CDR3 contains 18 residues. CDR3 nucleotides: TGTGCCACCAGCAGAGATCTTCCCCGGTCCAGGGCTCGGTACGAGCAGTACTTC. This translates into CATSRDLPRSRARYEQYF.

The CDR3 nucleotides read TGTGCCATCAGTGAGTCCCCCCTCCGACGTCCTAGAGATGAGCAGTTCTTC. Translated: CAISESPLRRPRDEQFF. The chain couples TRBV10-3 to TRBJ2-1, with D uncertain. Between the trimmed V and J ends, which lost 0 bases and 8 bases, there was a span of 20 bases. Germline-derived CDR1 and CDR2 are ENHRY and SYGVKD. This CDR3 is built from 17 residues.

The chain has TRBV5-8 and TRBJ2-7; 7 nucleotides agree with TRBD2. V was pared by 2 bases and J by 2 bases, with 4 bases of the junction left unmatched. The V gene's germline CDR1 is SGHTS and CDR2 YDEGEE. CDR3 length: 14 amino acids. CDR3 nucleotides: TGTGCCAGCAGCTTCGGCGGGAGAACCTACGAGCAGTACTTC. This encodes CASSFGGRTYEQYF.

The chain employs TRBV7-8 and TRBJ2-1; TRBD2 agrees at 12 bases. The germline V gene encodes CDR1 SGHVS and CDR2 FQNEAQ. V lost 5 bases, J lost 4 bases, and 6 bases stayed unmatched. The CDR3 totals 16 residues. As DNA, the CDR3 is TGTGCCAGCAGCACCAGGACTAGCGGGATGTACAATGAGCAGTTCTTC. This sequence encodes CASSTRTSGMYNEQFF.

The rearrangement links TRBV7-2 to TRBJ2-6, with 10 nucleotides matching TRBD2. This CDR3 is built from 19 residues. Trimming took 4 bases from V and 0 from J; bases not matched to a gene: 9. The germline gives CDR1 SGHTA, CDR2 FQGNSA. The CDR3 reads CASSSNLAGAASGANVLTF. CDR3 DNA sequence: TGTGCCAGCAGCTCCAATCTAGCGGGAGCCGCCTCTGGGGCCAACGTCCTGACTTTC.

The CDR3 DNA reads TGTGCCAGCAGTTTAATGAGGGCCGCTAACTATGGCTACACCTTC. Amino acid sequence: CASSLMRAANYGYTF. The V and J genes are TRBV28 and TRBJ1-2; D is uncertain. Trimming pared 2 bases from V and 0 bases from J, leaving 10 bases between. This CDR3 is built from 15 residues. Per germline, CDR1 MDHEN and CDR2 SYDVKM.

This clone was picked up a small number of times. Here the CDR3 DNA reads TGTGCCAGCAGCGTTTTACAGGGGGCAGGGCAGCCCCAGCATTTT. Translating it yields CASSVLQGAGQPQHF. The genes are TRBV7-8 and TRBJ1-5, with 9 bases aligning to TRBD1. Germline loops: CDR1 SGHVS, CDR2 FQNEAQ. The V and J ends lost 5 bases and 7 bases, in that order; junction bases with no gene match: 9. The CDR3 spans 15 residues.

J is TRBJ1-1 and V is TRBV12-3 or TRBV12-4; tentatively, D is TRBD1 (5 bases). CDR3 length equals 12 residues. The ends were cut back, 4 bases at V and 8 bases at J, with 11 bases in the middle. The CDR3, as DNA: TGTGCCAGCAGTTCAGGGTACGCGGAAGCTTTCTTT. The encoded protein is CASSSGYAEAFF.

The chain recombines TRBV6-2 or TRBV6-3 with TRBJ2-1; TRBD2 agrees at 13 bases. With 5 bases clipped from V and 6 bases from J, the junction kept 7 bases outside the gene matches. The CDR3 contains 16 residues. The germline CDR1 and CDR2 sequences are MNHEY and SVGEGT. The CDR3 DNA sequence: TGTGCCAGCAGTCCGTTAGGACTAGCGGGAGCCAATGAGCAGTTCTTC. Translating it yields CASSPLGLAGANEQFF.